Described below is a single TCR beta chain sequence and its context. Individual cDNA molecules received unique molecular identifiers during library preparation. TCRdb reprocessed the 5' RACE reads via MiXCR and lists one record per CDR3 protein. The data show 64,000 or so distinct CDR3 sequences, 10% to 15% seen once. The V end was cut by 1 base, the J end by 2 bases, with 19 bases between. The CDR3 sequence is 17 residues long. Germline lookup yields CDR1 GTSNPN and CDR2 SVGIG (reference sequence). This entry belongs to a study of early T cells in non-severe SARS-CoV-2 infection. Study details: Sequencing used unsorted whole-blood bulk RNA, so chains lack pairing.

V usage is TRBV30 and J usage is TRBJ2-3; D could derive from TRBD1 or TRBD2 (6 bases each). The TCR originated in an adult who was a healthcare worker with PCR-confirmed SARS-CoV-2 infection or an uninfected control (not recorded which). The starting material was whole blood, obtained at baseline. CDR3 nucleotides: TGTGCCTGGAGTGGGGGCTGGAGGGGGTCCCCCACAGATACGCAGTATTTT. Translating it yields CAWSGGWRGSPTDTQYF.